This TCR beta chain was sequenced for a study of shared clonotypes between healthy human individuals (dated by TCRdb to the early 2020s). Turning to the overall study: A couple of women and three men aged 18 to 49 years were included in the cohort. For each donor, three plates each were used for CD4 naive and CD4 memory, two plates were used for CD8 naive, and one plate was used for CD8 memory. The study deeply sequenced blood TCR repertoires of five healthy adults to estimate repertoire size and the extent of clonotype sharing between individuals. To increase sequencing depth and limit assay-specific biases, different laboratories used diverse techniques to prepare libraries and sequence TCR repertoires. Between about 0.8 and 9 billion PBMCs per donor were obtained by leukapheresis. What the study reported, not specific to this receptor: Sampling was restricted to blood, and TCR repertoires in tissue are likely to differ from TCR repertoires in blood. Compared with non-shared clonotypes, clonotypes shared by all four sorted-subset donors had higher generation probabilities. Based on pairwise subsampling, the degree of clonotype sharing among donors was expected to be affected by sequencing depth. Estimated clonotype richness was generally larger for naive than for memory subsets. Because the study included a small number of donors, the genetic and exposure-history diversity represented was limited. Even with the large sequencing depth, rarefaction of the sorted-subset datasets indicated that sequencing was incomplete. Roughly 5% of naive CD4, approximately 3.7% of naive CD8, about 2.5% of memory CD4, and 0.35% to 0.5% of memory CD8 clonotypes were shared across four donors.

Using the deep immunoSEQ assay, TCR CDR3 regions were amplified from genomic DNA by multiplex PCR. Extracted genomic DNA from each cell subset was spread evenly across all wells of several immunoSEQ 96-well plates, with each plate serving as a replicate. For sorted subsets, each replicate PCR was loaded with approximately 190 ng genomic DNA, equivalent to 30,000 or so T cell genomes. The purified libraries were quantified using a Qubit 3.0 fluorometer, sized with a Bioanalyzer 2100, and then quantified again using the KAPA Library Quantification kit. Every immunoSEQ 96-well plate was sequenced on a separate single-read 150-cycle Illumina NextSeq 550 flow cell. Per the authors' processing: Because the immunoSEQ output held only junctional sequences and lacked quality scores, the filtering could not match the filtering applied to full-length reads. To assign V/J genes and CDR3, sequences were annotated using PyIR, a Python wrapper for IgBLAST v1.9, with IMGT germline references. Reads were filtered out if the reads had weak V/J assignments (E-value above 1e-6), no CDR3, stop codons, out-of-frame junctions, or ambiguous translated residues. V3J clonotypes were defined by identical inferred V gene, J gene, and CDR3 amino acid sequence. Percentage overlap between repertoires was calculated by dividing the number of shared unique clonotypes by the size of the smaller repertoire. Richness of each repertoire was evaluated using RTK rarefaction, the Chao1 estimator, and Recon v2.1 estimates of unobserved clonotypes. OLGA was used to compute generation probabilities for all TCRbeta clonotypes that the gDNA method yielded from a handful of donors. TCRdb provides this immuneACCESS table in a form limited to in-frame rearrangements. Some clones are lacking; in checked studies, under half of them reflect an unresolved V gene, and why the rest are absent is not known. Clonal size and the V and J genes are those of that table, whereas D and trimming came from the DNA. The sample contains roughly 1,100,000 clones, under 80% of them found a single time. The ten biggest clones cover 1.5% of the sample.

The donors were healthy, HIV-negative adults who had no recently reported acute infections or vaccinations. All donors were Caucasian adults living in Nashville, Tennessee, USA. CD4+ T cells were enriched by magnetic negative selection; naive cells were then positively selected on CD45RA, and the negative fraction formed the memory subset. Blood was obtained by leukapheresis, after which PBMCs were separated by Ficoll-Histopaque density gradient centrifugation and cryopreserved in liquid nitrogen vapor phase. Analytical flow cytometry was used to check the purity and quantity of each magnetically sorted T cell population. Each sorted fraction had its genomic DNA isolated and then quantified by UV absorbance on a Nanodrop 2000c. On this clone itself: The specificity of this receptor is unknown. Within one base of it there is no much larger clone, and no base qualities were kept.

For CDR1 and CDR2, the germline V gene lists MDHEN and SYDVKM. The CDR3 runs 12 amino acids, cysteine and phenylalanine included. The DNA shown is the 36-base CDR3, in frame from base 1. Relative to germline, V is 5 bases shorter and J is 10 bases shorter, with 12 bases between their ends. The clonotype comes from a man younger than 35 in good health. Recombination joined TRBV28 with TRBJ2-1; the D gene is perhaps TRBD1, from 5 matching bases. The material sequenced was memory CD4+ T cells sorted from blood. The sample's cell subset or site label, decoded: CD45RA-negative fraction. The nucleotides read TGTGCCAGCAGTCCCCCTAGGGGCGAGCAGTTCTTC. Its translation is CASSPPRGEQFF.